This TCR beta chain was captured in a study of T cells after yellow fever vaccination. Whole-study context: Fractions of low cell number were prepared using SMART-Seq v4 Ultra Low Input.

V shed 5 bases and J 3 bases; nucleotides not matched to a gene: 4. Germline CDR1 SGHTA, CDR2 FQGNSA. This CDR3 is 15 amino acids long. Making TCR cDNA involved 5'RACE template switching, which added UMIs and a universal primer site. TCRdb re-derived calls from the 5' RACE reads in MiXCR, one entry per CDR3 protein. The sample lists hundreds of thousands of distinct CDR3 sequences, about 4% occurring once. This clonotype has ten or more counts. Sequenced material: PBMCs, taken 5 days after the yellow fever booster vaccination. This TCR was sampled from a man between 18 and 29 years old who received the YFV17D yellow fever vaccine. The chain is built from TRBV7-2 and TRBJ2-5, with TRBD2 matching 12 bases. CDR3 in amino acids: CASSATSGGKETQYF. The CDR3 region has the DNA TGTGCCAGCAGCGCCACTAGCGGGGGGAAAGAGACCCAGTACTTC.